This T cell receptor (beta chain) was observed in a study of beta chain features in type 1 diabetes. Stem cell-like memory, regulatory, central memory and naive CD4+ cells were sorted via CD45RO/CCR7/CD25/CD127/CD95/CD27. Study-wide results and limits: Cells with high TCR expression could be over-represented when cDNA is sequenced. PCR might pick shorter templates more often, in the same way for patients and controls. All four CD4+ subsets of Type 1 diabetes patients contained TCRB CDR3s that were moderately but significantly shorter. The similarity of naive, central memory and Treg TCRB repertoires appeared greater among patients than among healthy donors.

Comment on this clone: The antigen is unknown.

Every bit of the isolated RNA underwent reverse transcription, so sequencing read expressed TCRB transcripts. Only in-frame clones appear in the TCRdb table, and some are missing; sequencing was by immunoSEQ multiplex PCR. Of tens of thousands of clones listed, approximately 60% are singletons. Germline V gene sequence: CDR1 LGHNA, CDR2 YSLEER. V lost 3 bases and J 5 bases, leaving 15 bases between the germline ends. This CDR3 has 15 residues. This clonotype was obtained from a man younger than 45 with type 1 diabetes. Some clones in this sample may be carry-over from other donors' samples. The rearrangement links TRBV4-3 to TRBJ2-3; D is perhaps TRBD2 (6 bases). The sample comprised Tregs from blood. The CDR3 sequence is CASSQDPLGGDTQYF. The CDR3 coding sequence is TGCGCCAGCAGCCAGGACCCTTTGGGGGGAGATACGCAGTATTTT.